The present T cell receptor (beta chain) was sequenced within a study of T cell changes during pregnancy in multiple sclerosis. Some clones are missing from TCRdb's copy, which holds only in-frame ones; the method was immunoSEQ multiplex PCR. The table records around 24,000 clones, more than 75% of them present only once. The sequencing used CD8+ T cells from peripheral blood mononuclear cells, collected in the first trimester of pregnancy. The receptor comes from a female donor in good health, enrolled as a control in a pregnancy study.

The DNA for the CDR3 is TGTGCCAGCAGTGATGGGAGTGGCGGGAGTCTGGAGACCCAGTACTTC. It specifies CASSDGSGGSLETQYF. The V gene is TRBV6-1, the J gene TRBJ2-5; TRBD2 matches 7 bases. CDR1 and CDR2 from the germline V gene are MNHNS and SASEGT. J gave up 5 bases and V 3 bases, and 12 bases lay outside the gene matches. The CDR3 consists of 16 residues.